This T cell receptor (beta chain) was identified in a study of radiation and T cells in renal cell carcinoma (dated by TCRdb to about 2020). With regard to the full study: The samples were obtained from a clinical trial, where primary renal cell carcinomas were treated with 15 Gy stereotactic body radiation therapy and then removed by nephrectomy 4 weeks afterward. In total, 50 or so samples underwent TCR beta sequencing: approximately 25 tumors plus 27 peripheral blood samples. A total of roughly 4 million unique CDR3 nucleotide sequences, encoding 2.5 million to 3 million unique CDR3 amino acid sequences, were found across all 50 or so samples.

Regarding this clone: The antigen it recognizes is unknown. Nothing much larger sits one base from this clone, and base qualities are not available. This CDR3 is also generated by other DNA sequences in the sample.

The immunoSEQ kit was used, according to the manufacturer's recommendations, to generate TCR beta libraries from genomic DNA. To prepare libraries, a first multiplex PCR with proprietary primers was run, followed by a second PCR that added unique barcodes, and a bead cleanup was done after each round. Each sample batch included a kit-provided positive control reaction and a negative control reaction. The final libraries were assessed on an Agilent 4200 TapeStation D1000 ScreenTape, pooled by volume, and quantified by qPCR. Sequencing was performed on an Illumina NextSeq500 using a MidOutput 150-cycle cartridge, with 156 Read1 cycles, 15 Index1 cycles, and the kit custom primers. The pooled library was loaded at about 0.98 pM, with a roughly 22% PhiX control spiked in. The authors' pipeline ran thus. Vendor-processed data were analyzed in R, and a clonotype was defined as all T cells sharing the same CDR3 nucleotide sequence. In the clone abundance analyses, frequencies were normalized to the 10,000 most abundant clones in each sample. Public T cell clones, which averaged fewer than five per sample, were removed prior to analysis. Tumor-enriched clonotypes and baseline blood-enriched clonotypes were defined as those with an abundance difference of at least 32-fold between compartments. Clonotypes expanded or contracted between blood time points were identified with a beta-binomial differential abundance model. The Baroni-Urbani and Buser coefficient was used to measure tumor-blood repertoire similarity, and groups were compared with two-tailed Wilcoxon tests in R. TCRdb took over this immuneACCESS table, retaining in-frame rearrangements with V and J assigned. Such tables are incomplete; in checked studies, under half of the missing clones stem from an unresolved V gene, and the remainder is unexplained. V, J and clone size were drawn from that table, and D and trimming were deduced from the DNA. This sample is represented by 40,000 to 60,000 clones; roughly 84% of them were singletons. Of the sample, around 29% is held by the ten largest clones.

This sample's time point label indicates: baseline pretreatment blood. This specimen's treatment or condition label, interpreted: 15 Gy SBRT to primary tumor, nephrectomy 4 weeks later. To follow tumor-enriched clonotypes, peripheral blood was collected serially from radiation-treated patients at baseline and again at 2 weeks and 4 weeks after SBRT. All patients had renal cell carcinoma with clear cell pathology. The QIAamp DNA Blood Mini Kit (Qiagen) was used to prepare genomic DNA for TCR sequencing. Samples were included in the analyses only if all quality control checks were passed. Beyond this particular receptor, the publication reports: Because pretreatment tumor biopsies were not available, the baseline intratumoral presence of clonotypes could not be determined. With a single-armed trial design, the study had no way to address how radiation dose or scheduling affects the TCR repertoire. Top tumor clonotypes rose in blood from baseline to 2 weeks post-radiation, then contracted by 4 weeks, suggesting transient expansion of tumor-resident clones. Tracking of blood repertoire dynamics stopped at three to five weeks after treatment, with no follow-up past that point.

From the cysteine through the phenylalanine, the CDR3 covers 13 amino acids. The CDR3 DNA has 39 bases and is translated from base 1. Trimming takes 0 bases from V and 0 bases from J, and the germline ends sit 1 base apart. As encoded in the germline V gene, CDR1 is KGHSH while CDR2 is LQKENI. The sample in question was blood, obtained from a patient whose treatment included radiotherapy and nephrectomy. This receptor chain uses TRBV18 and TRBJ2-3, with the D gene not confidently named. This TCR came from a woman aged 70 to 79 with renal cell carcinoma. This receptor has the CDR3 CASSPPSTDTQYF. In nucleotide form, the sequence is TGTGCCAGCTCACCACCTAGCACAGATACGCAGTATTTT.